Following are 4 T cell receptor beta chains from one sample sequenced in a study of cytomegalovirus exposure and HLA in healthy donors. PCR amplification relied on 60 Vbeta primers (plus 13 Jbeta primers). Here immunoSEQ multiplex PCR was the method, and the copy in TCRdb shows in-frame clones only, minus some. This table holds 110,000 or so clones, 82% found once. Sequencing was done on a sample of PBMCs. The receptors derive from a woman between 18 and 29 years old in good health and CMV-seronegative.

The chain links TRBV29-1 to TRBJ2-1; possibly TRBD1 for D (6 bases). Germline loops: CDR1 SQVTM, CDR2 ANQGSEA. This CDR3 spans 13 amino acids. Trimming cost V 0 bases and J 7 bases, with 10 bases left between them. CDR3 sequence (DNA): TGCAGCGTTGAAGATCTTCAGGGGAATGAGCAGTTCTTC. Amino acid sequence: CSVEDLQGNEQFF.

The chain links TRBV12-5 to TRBJ2-2, with D possibly being TRBD1 (5 bases). From germline, CDR1 is LGHNT and CDR2 FRNRAP. The length of the CDR3 is 18 residues. V shed 2 bases and J shed 1 base, with 17 bases lying between them. CDR3 nucleotide sequence: TGTGCTAGTGGTTTGCGACAGTTAGGGAAAGAGAACACCGGGGAGCTGTTTTTT. Translated, it gives CASGLRQLGKENTGELFF. Looking up the rest from reference TRBV12-5 and TRBJ2-2 gives the full variable domain: DARVTQTPRHKVTEMGQEVTMRCQPILGHNTVFWYRQTMMQGLELLAYFRNRAPLDDSGMPKDRFSAEMPDATLATLKIQPSEPRDSAVYFCASGLRQLGKENTGELFFGEGSRLTVL.

The rearrangement links TRBV27 to TRBJ1-5; 7 bases are a match to TRBD1. Germline CDR1 and CDR2: MNHEY and SMNVEV (reference sequence). V shed 5 bases, J shed 3 bases, and the junction held 4 bases outside the gene matches. This CDR3 is built from 14 residues. The CDR3 reads CASSHTGDNQPQHF. The CDR3 DNA reads TGTGCCAGCAGTCATACAGGGGACAATCAGCCCCAGCATTTT.

The chain links TRBV6-1 to TRBJ1-2; 7 bases are shared with TRBD1. The germline CDR1 and CDR2 sequences are MNHNS and SASEGT. CDR3 length equals 15 residues. J was trimmed by 5 bases and V by 1 base; bases with no gene match: 7. For the CDR3, the DNA is TGTGCCAGCAGTGAAGAGAGGGACAGTCTATATGGCTACACCTTC. Its protein product is CASSEERDSLYGYTF.